The 8 T cell receptor beta chains given below trace back to one sample, sequenced in a study of Graves' ophthalmopathy and Graves' hyperthyroidism. Researchers took RNA transcripts and amplified TCR beta CDR3 regions from them. HTBI-primed RT-PCR formed the first round, and a multiplex PCR formed the second. TCRdb passed the multiplex PCR reads through MiXCR, listing each CDR3 protein once. The sample lists roughly 600,000 distinct CDR3 sequences, less than 45% occurring once. Sequencing used peripheral blood or thyroid tissue (not recorded which). These receptors all stem from an adult man with Graves' hyperthyroidism.

V usage is TRBV15 and J usage is TRBJ1-2, with 7 bases identical to TRBD1. V trimming: 1 base; J trimming: 5 bases; junction bases outside the gene matches: 7. CDR1 and CDR2 (germline): LNHNV, YYDKDF (reference sequence). The CDR3 runs to 15 residues. CDR3 sequence (DNA): TGTGCCACCAGCAGAGGGGCAGGGGGAGCTTATGGCTACACCTTC. It is translated as CATSRGAGGAYGYTF.

The rearrangement joins TRBV19 to TRBJ1-1; TRBD1 aligns across 7 bases. Germline CDR1 is LNHDA and CDR2 is SQIVND (reference sequence). The J segment lost 2 bases and the V segment lost 2 bases, leaving 2 bases of the junction unmatched. This CDR3 is built from 14 residues. This CDR3 reads CASSITGDNTEAFF. The CDR3 region has the DNA TGTGCCAGTAGTATAACAGGGGATAACACTGAAGCTTTCTTT.

This clonotype was seen ten or more times. This rearrangement joins TRBV28 to TRBJ1-6; the match to TRBD1 covers 11 bases. This CDR3 has 16 amino acids. Germline CDR1 and CDR2: MDHEN and SYDVKM. V dropped 5 bases and J dropped 7; count of bases not matched to a gene: 7. The CDR3 here is CASSTPDRGRNSPLHF. CDR3 bases: TGTGCCAGCAGTACCCCGGACAGGGGGCGGAATTCACCCCTCCACTTT.

The table lists this clonotype with a few counts. With a much larger clone just one base away, this may be a read error. The chain carries TRBV10-2 and TRBJ1-5; 7 nucleotides match TRBD1. The CDR3 has 14 residues. Germline V gene lookup returns CDR1 WSHSY and CDR2 SAAADI. DNA of the CDR3: TGCGCCAGCACCGCCGACAGGGTAGATCAGCTCCAGCATTTT. Protein: CASTADRVDQLQHF.

This clonotype was detected many times. The chain carries TRBV29-1 and TRBJ2-2; D might be TRBD2 (5 bases). There are 17 residues in the CDR3. Germline V gives CDR1 SQVTM, CDR2 ANQGSEA. V was shortened by 6 bases and J by 6 bases, with 26 bases between the two germline ends. Here the CDR3 reads CSVDAPSRGSKAGELFF. The CDR3 DNA reads TGCAGCGTCGACGCACCATCTCGGGGTTCGAAGGCCGGGGAGCTGTTTTTT.

This clonotype was seen repeatedly, ten times or more. This chain links TRBV3-1 with TRBJ1-1, with D tentatively TRBD1 (5 bases). V was cut by 1 base and J by 2 bases, with 11 bases left in between. Germline CDR1 and CDR2: LGHDT and YNNKEL (reference sequence). The CDR3 is 15 residues long. This chain's CDR3 is CASSQGIQGNTEAFF. DNA of the CDR3: TGTGCCAGCAGCCAAGGGATTCAGGGTAACACTGAAGCTTTCTTT.

This CDR3 is CASSDTGSTDTQYF. The CDR3 DNA reads TGTGCCAGCAGTGATACAGGGTCCACAGATACGCAGTATTTT. V gene TRBV25-1 combines with J gene TRBJ2-3; TRBD1 might be the D (6 bases). V was trimmed by 3 bases and J by 2 bases, leaving 9 bases between them. CDR3 length: 14 residues. Per the germline V gene, CDR1 is MGHDK and CDR2 is SYGVNS.

In this sample, this clonotype turned up many times. The chain joins TRBV4-1 to TRBJ2-7, with TRBD1 as a possible D gene (5 bases). The germline V gene has CDR1 MGHRA and CDR2 YSYEKL. The germline V and J ends were trimmed by 4 bases and 2 bases, with 12 bases remaining between them. The CDR3 runs to 14 residues. CDR3 nucleotides: TGCGCCAGCAGCCCTTCAACCAGGGCCTACGAGCAGTACTTC. It translates to CASSPSTRAYEQYF.